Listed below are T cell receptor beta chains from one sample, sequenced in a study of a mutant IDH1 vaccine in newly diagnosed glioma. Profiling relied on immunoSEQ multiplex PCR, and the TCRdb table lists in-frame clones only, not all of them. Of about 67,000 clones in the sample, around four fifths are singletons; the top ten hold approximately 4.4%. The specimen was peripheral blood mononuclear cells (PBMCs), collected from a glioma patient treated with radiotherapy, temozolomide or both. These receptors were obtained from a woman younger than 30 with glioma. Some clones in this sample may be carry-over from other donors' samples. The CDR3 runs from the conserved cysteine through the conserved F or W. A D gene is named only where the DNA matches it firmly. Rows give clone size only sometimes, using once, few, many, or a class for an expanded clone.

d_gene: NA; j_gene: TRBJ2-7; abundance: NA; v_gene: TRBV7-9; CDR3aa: CASSSRGLRAYEQYF; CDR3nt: TGTGCCAGCAGCTCCCGGGGACTGAGGGCCTACGAGCAGTACTTC
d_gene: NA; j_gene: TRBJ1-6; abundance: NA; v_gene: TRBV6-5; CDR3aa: CASSYGGSAPSTLHF; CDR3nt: TGTGCCAGCAGCTACGGAGGGAGTGCCCCTTCGACCCTCCACTTT
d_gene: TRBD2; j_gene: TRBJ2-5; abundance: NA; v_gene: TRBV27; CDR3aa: CASSLRWRGGLLTQYF; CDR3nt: TGTGCCAGCAGTTTGAGATGGCGGGGGGGCCTTTTGACCCAGTACTTC
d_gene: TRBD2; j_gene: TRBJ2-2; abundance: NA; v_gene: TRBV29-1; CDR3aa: CSVEIEPGTSGSGNTGELFF; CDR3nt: TGCAGCGTTGAAATTGAGCCGGGGACTAGCGGGAGTGGGAACACCGGGGAGCTGTTTTTT
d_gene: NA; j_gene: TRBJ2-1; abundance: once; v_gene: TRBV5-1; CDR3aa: CASRLNRDPEQFF; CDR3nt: TGCGCCAGCAGACTGAACCGGGACCCCGAGCAGTTCTTC
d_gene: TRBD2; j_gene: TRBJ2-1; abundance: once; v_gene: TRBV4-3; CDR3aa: CASSPGGSGGDEQFF; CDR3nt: TGCGCCAGCAGCCCAGGAGGTAGCGGGGGCGATGAGCAGTTCTTC
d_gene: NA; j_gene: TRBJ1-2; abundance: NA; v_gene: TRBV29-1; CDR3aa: CSAPVNYGYTF; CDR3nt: TGCAGCGCTCCAGTTAACTATGGCTACACCTTC
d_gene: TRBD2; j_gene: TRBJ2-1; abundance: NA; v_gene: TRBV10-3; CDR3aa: CATWTGGANSYNEQFF; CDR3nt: TGTGCCACCTGGACCGGGGGGGCCAACTCCTACAATGAGCAGTTCTTC
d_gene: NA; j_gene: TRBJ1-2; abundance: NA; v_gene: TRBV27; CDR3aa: CASSMGGDSYGYTF; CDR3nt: TGTGCCAGTTCAATGGGAGGGGACTCCTATGGCTACACCTTC
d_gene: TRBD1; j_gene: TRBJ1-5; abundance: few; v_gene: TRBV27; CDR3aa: CASSFTGGPNQPQHF; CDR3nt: TGTGCCAGCAGTTTTACAGGGGGTCCTAATCAGCCCCAGCATTTT
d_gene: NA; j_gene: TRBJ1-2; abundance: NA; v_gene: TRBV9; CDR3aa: CASSVGPVRWDGYTF; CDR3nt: TGTGCCAGCAGCGTAGGACCAGTTCGTTGGGATGGCTACACCTTC
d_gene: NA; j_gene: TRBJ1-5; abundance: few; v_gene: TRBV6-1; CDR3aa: CASSEAAGSNQPQHF; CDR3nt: TGTGCCAGCAGTGAAGCAGCGGGGAGCAATCAGCCCCAGCATTTT
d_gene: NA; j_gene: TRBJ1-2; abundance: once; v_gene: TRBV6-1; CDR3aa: CASSERGTLRYTF; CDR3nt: TGTGCCAGCAGTGAAAGGGGCACGTTAAGGTACACCTTC
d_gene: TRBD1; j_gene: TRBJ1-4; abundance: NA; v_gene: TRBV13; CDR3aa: CASSRTGGNEKLFF; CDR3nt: TGTGCCAGCAGCCGGACAGGGGGTAATGAAAAACTGTTTTTT
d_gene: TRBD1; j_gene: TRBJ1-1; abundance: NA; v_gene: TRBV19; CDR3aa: CASQTGSLTEAFF; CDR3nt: TGTGCCAGTCAGACAGGGAGTTTAACTGAAGCTTTCTTT
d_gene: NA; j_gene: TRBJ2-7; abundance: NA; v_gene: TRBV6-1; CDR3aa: CASRPRDAGFYEQYF; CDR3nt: TGTGCCAGCAGGCCCCGGGACGCGGGCTTTTACGAGCAGTACTTC
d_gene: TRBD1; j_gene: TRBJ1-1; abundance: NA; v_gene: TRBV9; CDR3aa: CASSVTGRPEAFF; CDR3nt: TGTGCCAGCAGCGTGACAGGGAGGCCTGAAGCTTTCTTT
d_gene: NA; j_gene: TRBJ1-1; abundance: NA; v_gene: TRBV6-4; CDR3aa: CASPIATEAFF; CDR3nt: TGTGCCAGCCCGATAGCCACTGAAGCTTTCTTT
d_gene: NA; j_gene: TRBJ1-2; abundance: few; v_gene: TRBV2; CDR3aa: CASTRTDNYGYTF; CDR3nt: TGTGCCAGCACCAGGACTGATAACTATGGCTACACCTTC
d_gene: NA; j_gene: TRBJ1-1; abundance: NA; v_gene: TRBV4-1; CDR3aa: CASSQLISPEAFF; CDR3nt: TGCGCCAGCAGCCAACTCATTTCCCCCGAAGCTTTCTTT
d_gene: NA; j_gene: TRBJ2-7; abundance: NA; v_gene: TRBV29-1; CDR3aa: CSVRYGSYEQYF; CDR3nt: TGCAGCGTCCGGTACGGCTCCTACGAGCAGTACTTC
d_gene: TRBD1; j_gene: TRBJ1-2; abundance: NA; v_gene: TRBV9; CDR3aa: CASSITSGTAYGYTF; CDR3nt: TGTGCCAGCAGCATAACTTCCGGGACAGCCTATGGCTACACCTTC
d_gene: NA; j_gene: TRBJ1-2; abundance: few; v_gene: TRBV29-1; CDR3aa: CSVEWSNYGYTF; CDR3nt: TGCAGCGTTGAATGGTCTAACTATGGCTACACCTTC
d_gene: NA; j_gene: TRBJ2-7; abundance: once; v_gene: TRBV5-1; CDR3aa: CASSSPAPNEQYF; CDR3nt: TGCGCCAGCAGCTCCCCCGCCCCCAACGAGCAGTACTTC